Here is one T cell receptor (beta chain) with its context. This sample is part of a study of sequential checkpoint blockade in melanoma. Study summary: Patients were randomized 1:1 to nivolumab-then-ipilimumab or ipilimumab-then-nivolumab first-line. Maintenance nivolumab came after either treatment sequence.

Regarding treatment: randomized to nivolumab then ipilimumab (arm A) or the reverse (arm B). Measured with immunoSEQ multiplex PCR; TCRdb has only the in-frame clones, and not every one. The sample lists 9,500 to 13,000 clones, around 69% occurring once. This sample comprised CD8+ T cells sorted from blood (inferred from file names), obtained from a patient given nivolumab and ipilimumab in sequence. The TCR was taken from a human donor with melanoma.

In DNA, the CDR3 is TGTGCCATCAGTGAAGTGAGGGTCTCCTACGAGCAGTACTTC. Amino acid sequence: CAISEVRVSYEQYF. J is TRBJ2-7 and V is TRBV10-3, with a weak D call TRBD2 (5 bases). This CDR3 has 14 residues. Trimming removed 3 bases at V and 0 bases at J, with 9 bases between. The germline gives CDR1 ENHRY, CDR2 SYGVKD.